Listed below are T cell receptor beta chains from one sample, sequenced in a study of blood T cell repertoires in COVID-19. Clones were sequenced by immunoSEQ multiplex PCR, and TCRdb holds only the in-frame ones, with some missing. The table has about 220,000 clones, around four fifths seen once; the top ten hold about 20%. Sequencing used peripheral blood. These TCRs come from a young man with active or convalescent COVID-19. The CDR3 runs from the conserved cysteine through the conserved F or W.

j_call v_call cdr3_aa
TRBJ1-4 TRBV9 CASSAHRGGEKLFF
TRBJ1-2 TRBV2 CASSMMGLYGYTF
TRBJ2-7 TRBV27 CASKNRGGVYEQYF
TRBJ2-1 TRBV10-1 CASTTVTPGCSHEQFF
TRBJ1-2 TRBV6-5 CASSSSRIGYTF
TRBJ1-1 TRBV28 CASSPPRGDSANTEAFF
TRBJ1-2 TRBV28 CASFPGGAGGRRGYTF
TRBJ1-2 TRBV29-1 CSVESGLDYGYTF
TRBJ1-6 TRBV5-1 CASSLAGDNSPLHF
TRBJ1-2 TRBV9 CASSVIAYGYTF
TRBJ1-5 TRBV12-3/TRBV12-4 CASMSGNQPQHF
TRBJ1-1 TRBV7-7 CASSLDRGTEAFF
TRBJ1-5 TRBV4-1 CASAQYHSNQPQHF
TRBJ1-1 TRBV4-3 CASSPNLLTGEAFF
TRBJ1-1 TRBV14 CASSRDRQSPEAFF
TRBJ1-4 TRBV7-2 CASRTGAINEKLFF
TRBJ2-1 TRBV19 CASSSVAGGQNEQFF
TRBJ1-2 TRBV7-9 CASSPPTGWVLGYTF
TRBJ2-1 TRBV20-1 CSAPTYNEQFF
TRBJ2-7 TRBV7-2 CASSPQGGYEQYF
TRBJ1-2 TRBV13 CASSAGQLNYGYTF
TRBJ2-7 TRBV7-2 CASSTNAGGTYEQYF
TRBJ2-1 TRBV18 CASSPEGPGTYNEQFF
TRBJ1-5 TRBV29-1 CSVAWTLDQPQHF
TRBJ1-2 TRBV6-5 CASILGGGYTF
TRBJ1-6 TRBV28 CASGVLPLHF
TRBJ2-7 TRBV2 CASSYLGTGESYEQYF
TRBJ1-5 TRBV28 CASSLEGLQPQHF
TRBJ2-7 TRBV6-4 CASQGPKKGRMRYEQYF
TRBJ1-5 TRBV11-3 CASSLPLAGIHSNQPQHF
TRBJ1-1 TRBV7-3 CASSPRGRGTEAFF
TRBJ2-3 TRBV7-9 CASSLVGGGAADTQYF
TRBJ2-1 TRBV6-5 CASSYSPSGGANEQFF
TRBJ2-3 TRBV6-1 CASSERQALMDTQYF
TRBJ2-3 TRBV29-1 CSVKTAADTQYF
TRBJ1-2 TRBV24-1 CATSLGQNGYTF
TRBJ2-1 TRBV18 CASSPLEGLAGYNEQFF
TRBJ1-6 TRBV7-8 CASSLEGLLYNSPLHF
TRBJ2-7 TRBV27 CASSRRDYSYEQYF
TRBJ2-1 TRBV28 CASSPYPNLVRFF
TRBJ2-5 TRBV5-1 CASSSREGQETQYF
TRBJ2-7 TRBV27 CASSFLTGVRIPYEQYF
TRBJ1-4 TRBV30 CAWSKMTSVNEKLFF
TRBJ1-6 TRBV18 CASSPIHSYNSPLHF
TRBJ2-1 TRBV20-1 CSASLGLAYNEQFF
TRBJ2-5 TRBV18 CASSPPGGTQYF
TRBJ2-1 TRBV7-8 CASSLAGKTSNEQFF
TRBJ1-1 TRBV3-1/TRBV3-2 CASSQGQGSTEAFF
TRBJ1-4 TRBV15 CATSEAGRGEEKLFF
TRBJ1-6 TRBV19 CASSTPGQTYSPLHF
TRBJ1-2 TRBV6-5 CASTKGALSYGYTF
TRBJ1-2 TRBV6-6 CASTPGQNYGYTF
TRBJ2-1 TRBV20-1 CSARLDNEQFF
TRBJ1-6 TRBV12-2 CASRRYTPRPTGSPLHF
TRBJ1-2 TRBV30 CAWASSGNPLRGYTF